The T cell receptor beta chain described here comes from a study of cytomegalovirus exposure and HLA in healthy donors. Germline CDR1 is SGHRS and CDR2 is YFSETQ. The CDR3 contains 16 residues. The V and J ends lost 0 bases and 2 bases respectively, with 12 bases between them. The PCR employed 60 Vbeta primers together with 13 Jbeta primers. The repertoire was sequenced with immunoSEQ multiplex PCR; TCRdb's copy has only in-frame clones and lacks some. This sample carries some 180,000 clones, around 85% of them seen once, and the ten largest clones take about 2.2%. The rearrangement links TRBV5-1 to TRBJ2-1, with D possibly being TRBD2 (7 bases). The sample taken for sequencing was PBMCs. This receptor was taken from a woman in her fifties or sixties in good health and CMV-seronegative. CDR3 DNA: TGCGCCAGCAGCTTGGGGCGGGGGCTGGCCTACAATGAGCAGTTCTTC. Amino acids: CASSLGRGLAYNEQFF. The full variable domain, with the rest looked up from reference TRBV5-1 and TRBJ2-1, is KAGVTQTPRYLIKTRGQQVTLSCSPISGHRSVSWYQQTPGQGLQFLFEYFSETQRNKGNFPGRFSGRQFSNSRSEMNVSTLELGDSALYLCASSLGRGLAYNEQFFGPGTRLTVL.